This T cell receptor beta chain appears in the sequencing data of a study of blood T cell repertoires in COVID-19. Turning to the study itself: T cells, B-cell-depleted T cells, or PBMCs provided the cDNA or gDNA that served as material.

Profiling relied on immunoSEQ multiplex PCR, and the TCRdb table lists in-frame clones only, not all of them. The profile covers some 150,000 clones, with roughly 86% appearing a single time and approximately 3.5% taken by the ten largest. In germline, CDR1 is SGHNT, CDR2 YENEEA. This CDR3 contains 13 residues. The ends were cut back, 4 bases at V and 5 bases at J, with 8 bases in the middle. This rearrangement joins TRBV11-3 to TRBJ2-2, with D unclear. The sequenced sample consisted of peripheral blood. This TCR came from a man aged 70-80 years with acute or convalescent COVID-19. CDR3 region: CASSYRTTGELFF. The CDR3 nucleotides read TGTGCCAGCAGCTATAGAACTACCGGGGAGCTGTTTTTT.